The 24 T cell receptor beta chains below were found in one sample sequenced in a study of blood T cell repertoires in COVID-19. Measured with immunoSEQ multiplex PCR; TCRdb has only the in-frame clones, and not every one. Among 350,000 to 400,000 clones listed, more than 85% were seen once. The sample comprised PBMCs or T cells enriched from blood (not recorded which). The receptors were gathered from a woman aged 40 to 50 who had been exposed to COVID-19.

This chain connects TRBV5-4 to TRBJ2-6; perhaps TRBD1 as D (5 bases). In germline, CDR1 is SGHNT, CDR2 YYREEE (reference sequence). Trimming cost V 3 bases and J 0 bases, with 13 bases left between them. The length of the CDR3 is 17 residues. CDR3 region: CASSSILTDSGANVLTF. In nucleotides, the CDR3 is TGTGCCAGCAGCTCCATACTGACAGACTCTGGGGCCAACGTCCTGACTTTC.

The chain joins TRBV24-1 to TRBJ1-1; D call uncertain. This CDR3 region has 15 residues. Trimming shortened V by 8 bases and J by 6 bases, and 21 bases separated the two germline ends. Germline values: CDR1 KGHDR, CDR2 SFDVKD. The CDR3: CATKEGPAFGAEAFF. The CDR3 nucleotides are TGTGCCACCAAGGAGGGCCCGGCATTTGGCGCTGAAGCTTTCTTT.

This clone was seen more than once but under ten times. The J gene is TRBJ2-7, the V gene TRBV4-2; TRBD2 matches at 7 bases. There are 17 residues in the CDR3. Germline V gene data show CDR1 as LGHNA and CDR2 as YNFKEQ. V was pared by 2 bases and J by 0 bases, with 10 bases of the junction left unmatched. The CDR3 DNA sequence: TGTGCCAGCAGCCAAAGGCTAGCGGACTTTAGCTCCTACGAGCAGTACTTC. This sequence encodes CASSQRLADFSSYEQYF.

The rearrangement joins TRBV21-1 to TRBJ2-1; the table's TRBD2 call for D was not verified on the DNA. TRBV21-1 is annotated as a pseudogene. The CDR3 extends over 14 amino acids. CDR3 in DNA: TGTGCCAGCAGCAAATCCGTCCTCTACAATGAGCAGTTCTTC. Residues: CASSKSVLYNEQFF.

The chain links TRBV5-6 to TRBJ1-6; 7 bases fit TRBD1. Germline CDR1 reads SGHDT; CDR2 reads YYEEEE. The CDR3 sequence is 14 residues long. V shed 5 bases, J shed 7 bases, and the junction held 6 bases outside the gene matches. This chain's CDR3 is CASSFGTDNSPLHF. In DNA form, the CDR3 reads TGTGCCAGCAGTTTCGGGACAGACAATTCACCCCTCCACTTT.

V gene TRBV24-1 combines with J gene TRBJ1-2; no definite D call. Trimming took off 0 bases at V and 3 bases at J, with 4 bases between the two ends. Germline values: CDR1 KGHDR, CDR2 SFDVKD. This CDR3 spans 13 amino acids. CDR3 DNA: TGTGCCACCAGTGATTTGACGGACTATGGCTACACCTTC. Its translation: CATSDLTDYGYTF.

CDR3: CASGQRTGAGQPQHF. DNA of the CDR3: TGTGCTAGTGGTCAACGGACAGGGGCAGGTCAGCCCCAGCATTTT. The V gene is TRBV12-5, the J gene TRBJ1-5; 9 nucleotides match TRBD1. Trimming cost V 5 bases and J 6 bases; bases outside gene matches: 8. The CDR3 length is 15 residues. The V gene's germline CDR1 is LGHNT and CDR2 FRNRAP.

The chain joins TRBV5-1 to TRBJ1-1; 11 bases are a match to TRBD1. V was clipped by 3 bases and J by 11 bases; unmatched bases: 9. This CDR3 spans 14 amino acids. From germline, CDR1 is SGHRS and CDR2 YFSETQ. CDR3 in amino acids: CASSYGTGGGEAFF. CDR3 nucleotide sequence: TGCGCCAGCAGCTACGGGACAGGGGGAGGGGAGGCTTTCTTT.

The chain has TRBV7-9 and TRBJ1-1; the D gene is possibly TRBD1 (5 bases). The CDR3 covers 14 residues. Trimming cost V 5 bases and J 5 bases, with 15 bases left between them. CDR1 is SEHNR, CDR2 FQNEAQ, per germline (reference sequence). The chain's CDR3 is CASSLSGGYTEAFF. The CDR3 DNA follows: TGTGCCAGCAGCCTGTCGGGGGGTTATACTGAAGCTTTCTTT. Filled out from reference TRBV7-9 and TRBJ1-1, the complete variable domain reads DTGVSQNPRHKITKRGQNVTFRCDPISEHNRLYWYRQTLGQGPEFLTYFQNEAQLEKSRLLSDRFSAERPKGSFSTLEIQRTEQGDSAMYLCASSLSGGYTEAFFGQGTRLTVV.

This rearrangement joins TRBV2 to TRBJ1-1, with 10 bases fitting TRBD1. Trimming cost V 10 bases and J 10 bases; bases outside gene matches: 18. Germline V gene lookup returns CDR1 SNHLY and CDR2 FYNNEI. CDR3 length equals 15 residues. The CDR3 DNA sequence: TGTGCCATTTCGCTCCTGACAGGGGGCGCCGTGAGAGCTTTCTTT. Translated: CAISLLTGGAVRAFF. Supplemented by reference TRBV2 and TRBJ1-1, the full variable domain reads EPEVTQTPSHQVTQMGQEVILRCVPISNHLYFYWYRQILGQKVEFLVSFYNNEISEKSEIFDDQFSVERPDGSNFTLKIRSTKLEDSAMYFCAISLLTGGAVRAFFGQGTRLTVV.

This rearrangement joins TRBV18 to TRBJ2-5, with TRBD1 matching over 7 bases. Trimming cost V 3 bases and J 5 bases; bases outside gene matches: 6. CDR1 is KGHSH, CDR2 LQKENI, per germline. The CDR3 is 14 amino acids. CDR3 sequence (DNA): TGTGCCAGCTCACCTCAGGGGGTTAAGGAGACCCAGTACTTC. Protein product: CASSPQGVKETQYF.

V usage is TRBV12-3 or TRBV12-4 and J usage is TRBJ1-1; 7 bases fit TRBD1. Trimming took 6 bases from V and 10 from J; bases not matched to a gene: 5. The CDR3 runs to 11 residues. CDR3 protein: CASRRTGAAFF. The CDR3 DNA is TGTGCCAGCAGAAGAACAGGGGCAGCTTTCTTT.

The J gene is TRBJ2-7, the V gene TRBV7-9, with TRBD1 identical over 7 bases. Germline lookup yields CDR1 SEHNR and CDR2 FQNEAQ (reference sequence). V lost 1 base, J lost 4 bases, and 7 bases stayed unmatched. The CDR3 runs to 15 residues. This CDR3 is CASSLGGGASYEQYF. CDR3 coding DNA: TGTGCCAGCAGCTTAGGAGGGGGCGCTTCGTACGAGCAGTACTTC.

The rearrangement joins TRBV7-3 to TRBJ1-1; D unresolved. The CDR3 covers 13 residues. Trimming cost V 5 bases and J 0 bases, with 7 bases left between them. Germline loops: CDR1 SGHTA, CDR2 FQGTGA. Here the CDR3 reads CASSDLMNTEAFF. The CDR3 DNA sequence: TGTGCCAGCAGCGACTTAATGAACACTGAAGCTTTCTTT.

V is TRBV19 and J is TRBJ2-7; D remains ambiguous. CDR3 size: 12 residues. The germline gives CDR1 LNHDA, CDR2 SQIVND (reference sequence). Trimming left V 9 bases short and J 3 bases short, with 12 bases between. CDR3 region: CARCQSGYEQYF. CDR3 bases: TGTGCCAGATGTCAATCGGGCTACGAGCAGTACTTC.

The chain couples TRBV3-1 (or the pseudogene TRBV3-2) to TRBJ2-1; 8 bases agree with TRBD2. The germline V gene has CDR1 LGHDT and CDR2 YNNKEL (reference sequence). Trimming removed 2 bases from V and 8 bases from J; junction bases left unmatched: 17. The CDR3 covers 18 residues. The CDR3 bases are TGTGCCAGCAGCCAAATGCCCTTGTTGGCGGGAGGATTGCATGAGCAGTTCTTC. It encodes CASSQMPLLAGGLHEQFF.

The chain links TRBV27 to TRBJ2-3, with 7 bases identical to TRBD1. CDR1 and CDR2 (germline): MNHEY, SMNVEV (reference sequence). V trimming: 3 bases; J trimming: 3 bases; junction bases outside the gene matches: 3. The CDR3 has 14 amino acids. CDR3 sequence reads: CASSFVTGTDTQYF. The CDR3 DNA reads TGTGCCAGCAGTTTTGTGACAGGGACAGATACGCAGTATTTT.

The rearrangement uses TRBV6-2 or TRBV6-3 and TRBJ1-1; D is uncertain. The V gene lost 2 bases and the J gene lost 10 bases, with 20 bases spanning the gap. Germline V lookup: CDR1 MNHEY, CDR2 SVGEGT. The CDR3 has 15 amino acids. The CDR3 is CASSYEGSRQSGAFF. DNA of the CDR3: TGTGCCAGCAGTTACGAAGGATCCAGGCAATCAGGAGCTTTCTTT.

The V call is TRBV6-4, the J call TRBJ1-1, with no clear D. Trimming took off 0 bases at V and 5 bases at J, with 10 bases between the two ends. Germline CDR1 MRHNA, CDR2 SNTAGT. The CDR3 runs 14 residues. The CDR3 reads CASSDSRSHTEAFF. In DNA, the CDR3 is TGTGCCAGCAGTGACTCGAGGAGTCATACTGAAGCTTTCTTT.

A remark on this clone: One end of the junction fails to match germline, which may point to a read error. The V call is TRBV7-9, the J call TRBJ1-2; the match to TRBD1 covers 9 bases. Germline values: CDR1 SEHNR, CDR2 FQNEAQ (reference sequence). The CDR3 is 11 amino acids. The chain's CDR3 is CASSLEGQGDF. The CDR3 DNA follows: TGTGCCAGCAGCCTCGAGGGACAGGGTGACTTC.

The chain recombines TRBV11-3 with TRBJ2-1; 12 bases line up with TRBD2. Germline trimming cut 1 base from V and 5 bases from J; bases unmatched to any gene: 9. The CDR3 has 18 amino acids. Germline-derived CDR1 and CDR2 are SGHNT and YENEEA. The CDR3 loop is CASSLGSGLAGRDNEQFF. The CDR3, as DNA: TGTGCCAGCAGCTTAGGGTCCGGACTAGCGGGGAGGGACAATGAGCAGTTCTTC.

The rearrangement joins TRBV12-5 to TRBJ2-1, with 8 bases fitting TRBD2. V shed 1 base and J 13 bases; nucleotides not matched to a gene: 6. From germline, CDR1 is LGHNT and CDR2 FRNRAP. This CDR3 has 13 amino acids. CDR3 in DNA: TGTGCTAGTGGTTTGGGGGCAGCGGGAGTCCAGTTCTTC. Encoded protein: CASGLGAAGVQFF.

V usage is TRBV10-3 and J usage is TRBJ1-6, with D possibly TRBD1 on 6 matching bases. Germline CDR1 and CDR2: ENHRY and SYGVKD. With 2 bases removed from V and 5 bases from J, the gap between germline ends came to 10 bases. The CDR3 spans 15 residues. Here the CDR3 reads CAISERQGNNSPLHF. Written as DNA, the CDR3 is TGTGCCATCAGTGAGAGGCAGGGGAATAATTCACCCCTCCACTTT.

The V call is TRBV30, the J call TRBJ1-6; a possible D gene is TRBD1 (6 bases). V gave up 4 bases and J gave up 10 bases, with 17 bases separating them. Per germline, CDR1 GTSNPN and CDR2 SVGIG (reference sequence). This CDR3 region has 14 residues. CDR3 sequence: CAWTPNRALSPLHF. As DNA, the CDR3 is TGTGCCTGGACCCCAAACAGGGCCTTATCACCCCTCCACTTT.